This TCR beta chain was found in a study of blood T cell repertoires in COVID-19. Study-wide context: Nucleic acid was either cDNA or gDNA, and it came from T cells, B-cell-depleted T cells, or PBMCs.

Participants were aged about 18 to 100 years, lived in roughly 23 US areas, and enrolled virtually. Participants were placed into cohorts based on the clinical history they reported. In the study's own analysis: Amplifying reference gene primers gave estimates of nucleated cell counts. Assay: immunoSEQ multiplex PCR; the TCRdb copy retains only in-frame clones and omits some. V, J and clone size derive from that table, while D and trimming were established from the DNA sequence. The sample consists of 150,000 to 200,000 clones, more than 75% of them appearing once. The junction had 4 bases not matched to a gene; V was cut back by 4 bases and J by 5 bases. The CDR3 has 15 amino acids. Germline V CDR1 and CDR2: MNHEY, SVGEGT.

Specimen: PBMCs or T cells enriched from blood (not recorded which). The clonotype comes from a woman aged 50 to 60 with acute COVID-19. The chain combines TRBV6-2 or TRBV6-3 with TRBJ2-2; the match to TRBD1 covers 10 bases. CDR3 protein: CASSFLGQGTGELFF. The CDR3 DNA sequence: TGTGCCAGCAGTTTCCTGGGACAGGGGACCGGGGAGCTGTTTTTT.